What follows are 6 T cell receptor beta chains derived from one specimen sequenced in a study of CD8 T cells in Susac syndrome. RNA was extracted with the RNeasy kit, and a quantity of about 0.5 to 1 ug was reverse transcribed using random hexamers. TCRdb reanalysed the immunoSEQ multiplex PCR reads using MiXCR and keeps one entry per CDR3 protein. The sample gives approximately 280,000 distinct CDR3 sequences, more than 75% of which show up once; approximately 0.11% is in the top ten. The sample taken for sequencing was CD8+ T cells from PBMCs. Every receptor here comes from a human donor with multiple sclerosis.

The V and J genes are TRBV12-3 or TRBV12-4 and TRBJ1-1, with D unclear. There are 11 residues in the CDR3. The germline V and J ends were trimmed by 7 bases and 5 bases, with 8 bases remaining between them. The CDR3 is CASTTGTEAFF. In nucleotides, the CDR3 is TGTGCCAGCACTACCGGGACTGAAGCTTTCTTT.

The table lists this clonotype with a few counts. This sequence joins TRBV6-1 and TRBJ1-2; D unresolved. CDR1 MNHNS and CDR2 SASEGT come from the germline V gene. Trimming left V 1 base short and J 0 bases short, with 6 bases between. This CDR3 has 14 amino acids. CDR3 amino acids: CASSEGTSNYGYTF. DNA of the CDR3: TGTGCCAGCAGTGAAGGGACTTCTAACTATGGCTACACCTTC.

V usage is TRBV10-3 and J usage is TRBJ2-5; 11 positions match TRBD1. Germline trimming cut 4 bases from V and 1 base from J; bases unmatched to any gene: 11. CDR3 length: 18 residues. CDR1 ENHRY and CDR2 SYGVKD come from the germline V gene. CDR3 DNA: TGTGCCATCAGTGGGGGACCCGGGACAGGGGGTTTCCAAGAGACCCAGTACTTC. Translation gives CAISGGPGTGGFQETQYF.

The chain is built from TRBV9 and TRBJ2-1; 9 bases match TRBD1. The J segment lost 1 base and the V segment lost 3 bases, leaving 8 bases of the junction unmatched. Germline V gene sequence: CDR1 SGDLS, CDR2 YYNGEE. The CDR3 extends over 17 amino acids. CDR3 residues: CASSGTGAHPSYNEQFF. The CDR3 coding sequence is TGTGCCAGCAGCGGGACAGGGGCCCACCCTTCCTACAATGAGCAGTTCTTC.

The genes are TRBV6-1 and TRBJ2-7, with D maybe TRBD1 (6 bases). Germline V lookup: CDR1 MNHNS, CDR2 SASEGT. Trimming stripped 7 bases from V and 3 bases from J, with 10 bases between. The CDR3 consists of 12 residues. The CDR3, as DNA: TGTGCCAGCACCCAGGACAGCTACGAGCAGTACTTC. Protein product: CASTQDSYEQYF.

The J gene is TRBJ1-1, the V gene TRBV7-2; tentative D call: TRBD1 (6 bases). The germline V and J ends were trimmed by 2 bases and 3 bases, with 10 bases remaining between them. This CDR3 has 14 amino acids. Per the germline V gene, CDR1 is SGHTA and CDR2 is FQGNSA. The CDR3 here is CASSLKGVYTEAFF. CDR3 nucleotides: TGTGCCAGCAGCTTAAAGGGGGTATACACTGAAGCTTTCTTT.